This T cell receptor (beta chain) was captured in a study of OX40 agonist ivuxolimab in advanced cancers. In the study overall: Of the patients, three showed partial responses, one with hepatocellular carcinoma and two with cutaneous melanoma. Study-wide results and caveats: Among some nonresponders, normalized T-cell clonal expansion was also low. The work left the antigen specificity of expanded peripheral T cells undetermined.

Of note for this clone: The antigen remains unidentified.

CDR1 is MDHEN, CDR2 SYDVKM, per germline. This CDR3 has 13 residues. V was trimmed by 2 bases and J by 1 base, leaving 5 bases between them. Sequencing used immunoSEQ multiplex PCR; TCRdb keeps in-frame clones, though not all of them. The sample holds around 99,000 clones; around 93% are singletons and the top ten take roughly 1.1%. Autoimmune disease history or systemic immunosuppression barred patients. The sample consisted of CD4+ or CD8+ T cells sorted from blood, taken in a trial of the OX40 agonist ivuxolimab. The J gene is TRBJ1-2, the V gene TRBV28, with unresolved D. The receptor was isolated from an adult with an advanced solid tumor such as melanoma, head and neck, liver or kidney cancer. DNA for the CDR3: TGTGCCAGCAGTTTAGGGAATAACTATGGCTACACCTTC. Its translation: CASSLGNNYGYTF.